The 6 T cell receptor beta chains presented below share a single source sample, sequenced in a study of T-cell memory formation after mild COVID-19. TCRdb re-called the 5' RACE reads through MiXCR, storing one row per CDR3 protein. The sample has approximately 300,000 distinct CDR3 sequences, roughly 15% seen once. Material: PBMCs or a T cell subset sorted from them (not recorded which). These receptors were collected from a man between 18 and 29 years old who had mild COVID-19 (a few samples of this study predate the infection). Cell type and time point are not known.

The genes are TRBV7-9 and TRBJ1-2, with 8 bases aligning to TRBD1. This CDR3 contains 15 residues. V shed 4 bases and J 4 bases; nucleotides not matched to a gene: 8. CDR1 is SEHNR, CDR2 FQNEAQ, per germline (reference sequence). The CDR3 loop is CASSWSGQGAYGYTF. Here the CDR3 DNA reads TGTGCCAGCAGCTGGTCCGGACAGGGAGCCTATGGCTACACCTTC.

This clonotype was observed a handful of times. V is TRBV4-2 and J is TRBJ2-7; D is perhaps TRBD1 (5 bases). With 0 bases removed from V and 6 bases from J, the gap between germline ends came to 12 bases. CDR1 and CDR2 (germline): LGHNA, YNFKEQ. This CDR3 is 14 amino acids long. The CDR3 here is CASSQDPRDGEQYF. The CDR3 DNA reads as TGTGCCAGCAGCCAAGATCCCAGGGATGGCGAGCAGTACTTC.

This clonotype was counted a single time. The chain uses TRBV25-1 and TRBJ1-1; D gene ambiguous. The CDR3 totals 13 residues. Trimming took 6 bases from V and 5 from J, leaving 13 bases between them. CDR1 is MGHDK and CDR2 is SYGVNS in the germline V gene. The chain's CDR3 is CASSKASSTEAFF. CDR3 bases: TGTGCCAGCAGCAAGGCATCCTCTACTGAAGCTTTCTTT.

This clonotype has ten or more counts. V is TRBV6-2 or TRBV6-3 and J is TRBJ1-1; a weak D match, TRBD1 (5 bases). Germline lookup yields CDR1 MNHEY and CDR2 SVGEGT. The CDR3 spans 13 residues. V was shortened by 2 bases and J by 2 bases, with 6 bases between the two germline ends. The CDR3 nucleotides read TGTGCCAGCAGTTACCGGGACAACACTGAAGCTTTCTTT. Translation: CASSYRDNTEAFF.

This clonotype was seen repeatedly, ten times or more. This chain connects TRBV5-1 to TRBJ1-1, with TRBD1 matching over 10 bases. The CDR3 sequence is 13 residues long. Germline V lookup: CDR1 SGHRS, CDR2 YFSETQ. V dropped 3 bases and J dropped 4; count of bases not matched to a gene: 0. The CDR3 spells CASSWTGGTEAFF. CDR3 DNA sequence: TGCGCCAGCAGCTGGACAGGGGGCACTGAAGCTTTCTTT.

The chain is built from TRBV9 and TRBJ1-6; TRBD1 agrees at 8 bases. The CDR3 totals 14 residues. The J segment lost 5 bases and the V segment lost 3 bases, leaving 1 base of the junction unmatched. The germline CDR1 and CDR2 sequences are SGDLS and YYNGEE. CDR3: CASSAQGDNSPLHF. The CDR3 DNA follows: TGTGCCAGCAGCGCACAGGGGGATAATTCACCCCTCCACTTT. Supplemented by reference TRBV9 and TRBJ1-6, the full variable domain reads DSGVTQTPKHLITATGQRVTLRCSPRSGDLSVYWYQQSLDQGLQFLIQYYNGEERAKGNILERFSAQQFPDLHSELNLSSLELGDSALYFCASSAQGDNSPLHFGNGTRLTVT.